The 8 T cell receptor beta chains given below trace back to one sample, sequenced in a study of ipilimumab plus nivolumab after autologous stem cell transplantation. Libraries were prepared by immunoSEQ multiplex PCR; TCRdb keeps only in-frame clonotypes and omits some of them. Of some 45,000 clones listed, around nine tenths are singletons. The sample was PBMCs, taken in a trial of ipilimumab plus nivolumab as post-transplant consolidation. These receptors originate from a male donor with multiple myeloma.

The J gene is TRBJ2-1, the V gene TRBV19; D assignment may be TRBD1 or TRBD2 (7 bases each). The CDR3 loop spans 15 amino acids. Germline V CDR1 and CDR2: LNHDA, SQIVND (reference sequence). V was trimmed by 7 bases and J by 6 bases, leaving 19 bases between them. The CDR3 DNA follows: TGTGCCAGTACCCTGGGAGGGGGCAGTATCAATGAGCAGTTCTTC. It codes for CASTLGGGSINEQFF.

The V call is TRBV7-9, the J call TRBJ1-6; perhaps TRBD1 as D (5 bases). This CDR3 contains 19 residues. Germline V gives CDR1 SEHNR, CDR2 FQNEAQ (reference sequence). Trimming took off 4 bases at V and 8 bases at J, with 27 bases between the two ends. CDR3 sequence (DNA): TGTGCCAGCAGCTCCCGGCGGAGGGGAGAATCTCCTACTGATTCACCCCTCCACTTT. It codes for CASSSRRRGESPTDSPLHF. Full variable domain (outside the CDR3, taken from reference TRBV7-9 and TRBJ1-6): DTGVSQNPRHKITKRGQNVTFRCDPISEHNRLYWYRQTLGQGPEFLTYFQNEAQLEKSRLLSDRFSAERPKGSFSTLEIQRTEQGDSAMYLCASSSRRRGESPTDSPLHFGNGTRLTVT.

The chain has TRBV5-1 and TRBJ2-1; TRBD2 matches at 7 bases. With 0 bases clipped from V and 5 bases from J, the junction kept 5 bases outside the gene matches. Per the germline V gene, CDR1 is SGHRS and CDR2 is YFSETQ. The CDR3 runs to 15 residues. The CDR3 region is CASSLGLAGHNEQFF. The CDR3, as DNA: TGCGCCAGCAGCTTGGGACTAGCCGGGCACAATGAGCAGTTCTTC.

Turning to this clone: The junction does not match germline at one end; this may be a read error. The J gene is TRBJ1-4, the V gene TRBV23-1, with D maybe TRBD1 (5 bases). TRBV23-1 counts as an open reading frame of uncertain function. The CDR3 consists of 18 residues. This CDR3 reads CASSQVNIMGGFRRKTVF. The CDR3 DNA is TGCGCCAGCAGTCAAGTAAACATCATGGGGGGTTTTCGAAGAAAAACTGTTTTT.

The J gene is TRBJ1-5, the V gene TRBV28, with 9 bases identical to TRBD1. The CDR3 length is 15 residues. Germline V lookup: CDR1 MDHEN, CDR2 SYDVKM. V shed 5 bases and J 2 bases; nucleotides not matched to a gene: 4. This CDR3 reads CASSLQGAGNQPQHF. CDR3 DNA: TGTGCCAGCAGTCTACAGGGGGCGGGCAATCAGCCCCAGCATTTT.

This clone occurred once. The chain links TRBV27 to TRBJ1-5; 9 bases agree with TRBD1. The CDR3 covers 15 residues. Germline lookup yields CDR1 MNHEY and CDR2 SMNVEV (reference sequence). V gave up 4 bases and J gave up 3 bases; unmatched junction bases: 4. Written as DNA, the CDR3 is TGTGCCAGCAGTTCGGGACAGGGTAACAATCAGCCCCAGCATTTT. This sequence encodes CASSSGQGNNQPQHF.

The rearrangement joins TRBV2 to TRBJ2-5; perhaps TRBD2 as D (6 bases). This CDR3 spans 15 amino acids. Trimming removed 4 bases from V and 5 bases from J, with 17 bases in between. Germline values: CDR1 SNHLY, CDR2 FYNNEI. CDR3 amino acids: CASSVEGGDAETQYF. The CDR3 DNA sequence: TGTGCCAGCAGTGTCGAAGGCGGGGATGCCGAGACCCAGTACTTC.

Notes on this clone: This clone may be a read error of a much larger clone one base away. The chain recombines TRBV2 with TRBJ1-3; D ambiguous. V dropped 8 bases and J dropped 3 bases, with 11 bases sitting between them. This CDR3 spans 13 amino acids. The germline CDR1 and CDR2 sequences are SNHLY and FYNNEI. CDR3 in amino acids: CASGQASGNTIYF. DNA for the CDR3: TGTGCCAGCGGGCAGGCGAGTGGAAACACCATATATTTT.